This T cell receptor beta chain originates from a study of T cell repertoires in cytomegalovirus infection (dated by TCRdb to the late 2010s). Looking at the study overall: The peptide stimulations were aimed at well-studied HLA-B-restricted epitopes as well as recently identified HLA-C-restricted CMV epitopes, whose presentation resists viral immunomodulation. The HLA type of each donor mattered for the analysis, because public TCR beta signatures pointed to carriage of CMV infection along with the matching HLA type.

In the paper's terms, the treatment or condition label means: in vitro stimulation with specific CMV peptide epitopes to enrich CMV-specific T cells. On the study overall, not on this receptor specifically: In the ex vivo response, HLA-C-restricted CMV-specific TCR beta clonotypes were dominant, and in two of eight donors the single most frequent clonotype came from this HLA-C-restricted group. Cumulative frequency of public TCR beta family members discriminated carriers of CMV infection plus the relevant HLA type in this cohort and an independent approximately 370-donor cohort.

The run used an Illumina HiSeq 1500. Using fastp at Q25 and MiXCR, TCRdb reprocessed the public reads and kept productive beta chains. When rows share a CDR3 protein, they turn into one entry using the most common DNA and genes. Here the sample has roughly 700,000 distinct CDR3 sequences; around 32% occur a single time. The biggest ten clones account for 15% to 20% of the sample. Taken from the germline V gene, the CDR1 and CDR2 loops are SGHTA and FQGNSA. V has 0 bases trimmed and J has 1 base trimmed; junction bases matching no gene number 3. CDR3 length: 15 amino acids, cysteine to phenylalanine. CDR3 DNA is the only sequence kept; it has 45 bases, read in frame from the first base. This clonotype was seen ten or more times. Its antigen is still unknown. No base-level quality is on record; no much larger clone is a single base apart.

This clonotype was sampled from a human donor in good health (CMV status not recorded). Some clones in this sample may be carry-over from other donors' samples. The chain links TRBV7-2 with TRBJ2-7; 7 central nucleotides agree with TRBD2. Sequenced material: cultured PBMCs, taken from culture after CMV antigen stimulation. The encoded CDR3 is CASSLASSGSYEQYF. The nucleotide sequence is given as TGTGCCAGCAGCTTAGCCTCTAGCGGATCCTACGAGCAGTACTTC.